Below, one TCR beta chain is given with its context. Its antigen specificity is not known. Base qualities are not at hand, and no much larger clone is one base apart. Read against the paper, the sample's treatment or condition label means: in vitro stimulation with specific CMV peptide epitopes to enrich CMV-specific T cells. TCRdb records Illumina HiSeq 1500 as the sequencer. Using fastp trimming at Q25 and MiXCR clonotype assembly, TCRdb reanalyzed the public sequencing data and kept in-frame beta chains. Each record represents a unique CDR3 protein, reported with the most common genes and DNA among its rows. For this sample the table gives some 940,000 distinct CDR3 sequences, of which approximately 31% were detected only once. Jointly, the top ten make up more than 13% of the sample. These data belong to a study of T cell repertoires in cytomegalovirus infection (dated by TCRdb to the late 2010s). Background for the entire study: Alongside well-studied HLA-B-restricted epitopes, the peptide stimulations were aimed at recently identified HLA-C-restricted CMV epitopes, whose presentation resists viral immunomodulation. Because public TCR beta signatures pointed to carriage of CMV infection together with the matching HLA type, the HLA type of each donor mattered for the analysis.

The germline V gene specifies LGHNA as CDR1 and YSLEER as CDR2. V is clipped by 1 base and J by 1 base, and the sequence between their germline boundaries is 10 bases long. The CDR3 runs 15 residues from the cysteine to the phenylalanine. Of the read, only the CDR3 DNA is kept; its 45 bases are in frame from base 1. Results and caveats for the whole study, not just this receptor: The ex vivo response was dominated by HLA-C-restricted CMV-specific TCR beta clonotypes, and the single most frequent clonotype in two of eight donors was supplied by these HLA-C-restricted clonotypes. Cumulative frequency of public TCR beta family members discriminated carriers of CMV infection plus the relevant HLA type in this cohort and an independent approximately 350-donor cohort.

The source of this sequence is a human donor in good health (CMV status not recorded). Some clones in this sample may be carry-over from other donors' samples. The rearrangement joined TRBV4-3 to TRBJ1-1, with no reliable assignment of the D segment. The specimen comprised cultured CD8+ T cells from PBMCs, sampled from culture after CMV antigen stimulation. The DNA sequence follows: TGCGCCAGCAGCCAAGTTGGAGACGGGAACACTGAAGCTTTCTTT. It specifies CASSQVGDGNTEAFF.